Listed here are 19 T cell receptor beta chains from one sample, sequenced in a study of T-cell reconstitution after alpha-beta-depleted transplantation in children. The library targeted TCRbeta and was prepared with unique molecular identifiers. MiXCR was run by TCRdb on the PCR reads, yielding one entry per CDR3 protein. The table lists about 580,000 distinct CDR3 sequences, roughly 23% of them singletons. Sequences were derived from PBMCs, mostly from graft donor cells, sampled 360 days after TCRalphabeta/CD19-depleted stem cell transplant. All receptors come from a boy under two years old who had a stem cell transplant for acute myeloid leukemia, so the T cells may come from the graft donor.

V gene TRBV3-1 combines with J gene TRBJ2-2, with D perhaps given as TRBD1 or TRBD2 (5 bases each). V was clipped by 8 bases and J by 3 bases, with 10 bases between them. The germline V gene has CDR1 LGHDT and CDR2 YNNKEL (reference sequence). The CDR3 consists of 13 residues. CDR3 in amino acids: CASAWGYTGELFF. The CDR3 nucleotides are TGTGCCAGCGCCTGGGGGTACACCGGGGAGCTGTTTTTT.

A few counts support this clonotype. The chain uses TRBV4-2 and TRBJ2-1, with unresolved D. Germline V gives CDR1 LGHNA, CDR2 YNFKEQ. This CDR3 has 13 amino acids. The V gene lost 0 bases and the J gene lost 8 bases, with 8 bases spanning the gap. The CDR3 loop is CASSQDRLDEQFF. As DNA, the CDR3 is TGTGCCAGCAGCCAAGATCGTCTGGATGAGCAGTTCTTC.

The CDR3: CASSPPNGPTYEQYF. CDR3 sequence (DNA): TGTGCCAGCTCACCACCAAACGGACCCACCTACGAGCAGTACTTC. The rearrangement links TRBV18 to TRBJ2-7; D is unresolved. V gave up 0 bases and J gave up 2 bases, with 11 bases separating them. Germline values: CDR1 KGHSH, CDR2 LQKENI. This CDR3 contains 15 residues.

At least ten counts were recorded for this clonotype. The chain couples TRBV12-3 or TRBV12-4 to TRBJ2-1; D is ambiguous. The CDR3 extends over 13 amino acids. Trimming cost V 3 bases and J 4 bases, with 7 bases left between them. This CDR3 is CASSLTRYNEQFF. The CDR3, as DNA: TGTGCCAGCAGTTTGACAAGATACAATGAGCAGTTCTTC.

CDR3 in DNA: TGTGCCAGCAGTTACCTACCACCGAGCTCTGGAAACACCATATATTTT. This gives the protein CASSYLPPSSGNTIYF. This rearrangement joins TRBV6-5 to TRBJ1-3; D remains ambiguous. Germline CDR1 reads MNHEY; CDR2 reads SVGAGI. The V gene lost 2 bases and the J gene lost 0 bases, with 11 bases spanning the gap. The CDR3 has 16 residues.

This clonotype occurred a few times. V gene TRBV7-9 combines with J gene TRBJ2-2; D perhaps matches TRBD2 (6 bases). The CDR3 is made up of 16 amino acids. Germline lookup yields CDR1 SEHNR and CDR2 FQNEAQ (reference sequence). Trimming took off 0 bases at V and 0 bases at J, with 8 bases between the two ends. The CDR3 DNA is TGTGCCAGCAGCTTAGCGGGGGGTACGAACACCGGGGAGCTGTTTTTT. Protein: CASSLAGGTNTGELFF.

This clonotype was seen a few times. The chain employs TRBV6-5 and TRBJ2-7, with TRBD1 matching 8 bases. Germline V gene data show CDR1 as MNHEY and CDR2 as SVGAGI. With V trimmed by 0 bases and J by 0 bases, 7 bases remained unmatched. This CDR3 comprises 17 residues. For the CDR3, the DNA is TGTGCCAGCAGTTACTCGGCCGGGACAGGACGCTCCTACGAGCAGTACGTC. Its protein is CASSYSAGTGRSYEQYV.

The table lists this clonotype with a count of one. The rearrangement joins TRBV11-2 to TRBJ2-3; 8 bases align to TRBD1. V was clipped by 5 bases and J by 3 bases; unmatched bases: 10. Germline CDR1 and CDR2: SGHAT and FQNNGV. The length of the CDR3 is 16 residues. The CDR3 loop reads CASSPGSHRGTDTQYF. The DNA of the CDR3 is TGTGCCAGCAGCCCGGGGTCCCACAGGGGGACAGATACGCAGTATTTT.

This clonotype has more than one count but fewer than ten. The V call is TRBV6-5, the J call TRBJ2-3, with TRBD2 identical over 8 bases. The CDR3 covers 15 residues. The junction had 4 bases not matched to a gene; V was cut back by 2 bases and J by 3 bases. Germline lookup yields CDR1 MNHEY and CDR2 SVGAGI. The CDR3 DNA sequence: TGTGCCAGCAGTTACGCCCTAGCGGGTACAGATACGCAGTATTTT. It yields the protein CASSYALAGTDTQYF.

The sample holds a few counts of this clonotype. The J gene is TRBJ1-1, the V gene TRBV29-1; possible D gene TRBD1, 6 bases. The CDR3 extends over 12 amino acids. V lost 4 bases and J lost 5, with 11 bases in between. CDR1 is SQVTM and CDR2 is ANQGSEA in the germline V gene. In nucleotides, the CDR3 is TGCAGCGTTGTAGGGGGGACAACTGAAGCTTTCTTT. This sequence encodes CSVVGGTTEAFF. The variable domain in full, with the rest retrieved from reference TRBV29-1 and TRBJ1-1, is SAVISQKPSRDICQRGTSLTIQCQVDSQVTMMFWYRQQPGQSLTLIATANQGSEATYESGFVIDKFPISRPNLTFSTLTVSNMSPEDSSIYLCSVVGGTTEAFFGQGTRLTVV.

The genes are TRBV20-1 and TRBJ2-5; TRBD1 is a possible D gene (6 bases). The V end was cut by 0 bases, the J end by 3 bases, with 14 bases between. The CDR3 runs to 15 residues. Germline assignment: CDR1 DFQATT and CDR2 SNEGSKA (reference sequence). CDR3 nucleotides: TGCAGTGCTAGAGATCCAGTACAGGGTAAAGAGACCCAGTACTTC. Translation gives CSARDPVQGKETQYF.

V gene TRBV7-2 combines with J gene TRBJ1-2; D uncertain. Between the trimmed V and J ends, which lost 2 bases and 7 bases, there was a span of 14 bases. This CDR3 comprises 14 residues. Germline values: CDR1 SGHTA, CDR2 FQGNSA. CDR3 in DNA: TGTGCCAGCAGCTTATTAGGCCTTAAGGGTGGCTACACCTTC. This codes for CASSLLGLKGGYTF.

The chain has TRBV24-1 and TRBJ2-1; 9 bases align to TRBD1. This CDR3 contains 13 residues. The junction had 1 base not matched to a gene; V was cut back by 2 bases and J by 9 bases. Germline CDR1 reads KGHDR; CDR2 reads SFDVKD. The CDR3 spells CATSDSTGGEQFF. The CDR3 DNA is TGTGCCACCAGTGATTCGACAGGGGGTGAGCAGTTCTTC.

The chain is built from TRBV30 and TRBJ1-2; D not certain. The CDR3 runs to 16 residues. The V end was cut by 0 bases, the J end by 4 bases, with 18 bases between. Germline V CDR1 and CDR2: GTSNPN, SVGIG (reference sequence). The CDR3 sequence: CAWSVNSAPRLYGYTF. The CDR3 nucleotides read TGTGCCTGGAGTGTGAATAGCGCACCTCGCCTCTATGGCTACACCTTC.

Only a few counts were recorded for this clonotype. V usage is TRBV4-3 and J usage is TRBJ2-5; D possibly matches TRBD1 or TRBD2 (5 bases each). Germline CDR1 and CDR2: LGHNA and YSLEER. The CDR3 contains 15 residues. V was clipped by 4 bases and J by 5 bases, with 17 bases between them. The CDR3 nucleotides read TGCGCCAGCAGCCGCACCGGGACCGTGTTTGAGACCCAGTACTTC. Amino acid sequence: CASSRTGTVFETQYF.

This clonotype has at least ten counts. CDR3 nucleotide sequence: TGCGCCAGCAGCTTGTGGGAAGGGGGCGACACAGATACGCAGTATTTT. Translated: CASSLWEGGDTDTQYF. This chain connects TRBV5-1 to TRBJ2-3, with 7 bases aligning to TRBD1. J gave up 2 bases and V 1 base, and 7 bases lay outside the gene matches. The CDR3 has 16 amino acids. Germline lookup yields CDR1 SGHRS and CDR2 YFSETQ.

The chain couples TRBV28 to TRBJ1-2; 9 nucleotides align to TRBD1. The V gene's germline CDR1 is MDHEN and CDR2 SYDVKM. There are 14 residues in the CDR3. Trimming took 4 bases from V and 5 from J; bases not matched to a gene: 5. The CDR3 DNA reads as TGTGCCAGCAGTTCGGTTGACAGGGGGTATGGCTACACCTTC. It specifies CASSSVDRGYGYTF.

This clonotype was seen more than once but under ten times. The chain combines TRBV24-1 with TRBJ2-1; D is possibly TRBD2 (7 bases). The CDR3 is made up of 15 amino acids. With 4 bases removed from V and 8 bases from J, the gap between germline ends came to 17 bases. The germline CDR1 and CDR2 sequences are KGHDR and SFDVKD. The CDR3 sequence is CATSEGGAESDEQFF. Written as DNA, the CDR3 is TGTGCCACCAGTGAAGGGGGGGCGGAGAGTGATGAGCAGTTCTTC.

This clonotype has at least ten counts. This chain links TRBV3-1 with TRBJ2-1; D unresolved. Germline lookup yields CDR1 LGHDT and CDR2 YNNKEL (reference sequence). Trimming pared 1 base from V and 0 bases from J, leaving 10 bases between. This CDR3 spans 16 amino acids. CDR3 region: CASSQGPRNSYNEQFF. The CDR3 DNA reads TGTGCCAGCAGCCAAGGCCCCAGGAACTCCTACAATGAGCAGTTCTTC.